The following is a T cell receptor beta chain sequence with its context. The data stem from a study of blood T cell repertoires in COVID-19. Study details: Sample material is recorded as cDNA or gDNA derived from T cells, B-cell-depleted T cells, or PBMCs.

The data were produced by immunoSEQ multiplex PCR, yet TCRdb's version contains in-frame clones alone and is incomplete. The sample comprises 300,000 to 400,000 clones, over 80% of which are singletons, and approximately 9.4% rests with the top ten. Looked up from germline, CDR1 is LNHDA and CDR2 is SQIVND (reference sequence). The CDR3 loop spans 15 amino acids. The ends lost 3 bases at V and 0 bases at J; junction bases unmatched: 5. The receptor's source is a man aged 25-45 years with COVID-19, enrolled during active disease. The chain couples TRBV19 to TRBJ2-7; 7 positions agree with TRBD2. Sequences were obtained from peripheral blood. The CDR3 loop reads CASSITSGASYEQYF. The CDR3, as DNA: TGTGCCAGTAGTATTACCAGCGGGGCCTCCTACGAGCAGTACTTC.